This is a list of T cell receptor beta chains from one sample in a study of T-cell memory formation after mild COVID-19. Via MiXCR, TCRdb re-called the 5' RACE reads, giving one row per CDR3 protein. This sample has roughly 100,000 distinct CDR3 sequences; around 12% occur once, and the top ten carry roughly 30%. Sequencing was carried out using PBMCs or a T cell subset sorted from them (not recorded which). These receptor sequences come from an adult woman who had mild COVID-19 (a few samples of this study predate the infection). Cell type and time point are not known. Each CDR3 is given with its conserved first and last residue. The D gene is left open where the match is weak. Rows may omit the clone size; those that give it use once, few, many or a size class.

TGCAGCCTACAGGGACTAGCGGGAGACCCTAGCACAGATACGCAGTATTTT | CSLQGLAGDPSTDTQYF | TRBJ2-3 | TRBV29-1 | few | TRBD2
TGCGCCAGCAGCTTGGGTAATTCACCCCTCCACTTT | CASSLGNSPLHF | TRBJ1-6 | TRBV5-1 | . | .
TGTGCCAGCAGTTTAGGGGGAACTGCCCTGAACACTGAAGCTTTCTTT | CASSLGGTALNTEAFF | TRBJ1-1 | TRBV27 | . | .
TGTGCCAGCAGTCAGCCGGGACAGGGAATAGGAACTGAAGCTTTCTTT | CASSQPGQGIGTEAFF | TRBJ1-1 | TRBV12-3/TRBV12-4 | . | TRBD1
TGTGCCAGCAGTTTTCGGAGGGGCGCGGGCACTGAAGCTTTCTTT | CASSFRRGAGTEAFF | TRBJ1-1 | TRBV12-3/TRBV12-4 | . | .
TGTGCCAGCAGCGTAGCAGGGGACGAGCAGTACTTC | CASSVAGDEQYF | TRBJ2-7 | TRBV9 | few | .
TGTGCCAGCAGTGGTATCGGGGGGGCGTATGAGCAGTTCTTC | CASSGIGGAYEQFF | TRBJ2-1 | TRBV6-4 | . | TRBD2
TGTGCCAGCAGTTACTCGAGTAATCAGCCCCAGCATTTT | CASSYSSNQPQHF | TRBJ1-5 | TRBV6-5 | few | .
TGTGCCTGGAGTGCCGGGACAGGTGACTACGAGCAGTACTTC | CAWSAGTGDYEQYF | TRBJ2-7 | TRBV30 | many | TRBD1
TGCAGCGTTGAAACTAGCGGGAATGAGCAGTTCTTC | CSVETSGNEQFF | TRBJ2-1 | TRBV29-1 | few | TRBD2
TGTGCCAGCAGCCCCCCCGAGACCGGGGAGCTTTTTTTT | CASSPPETGELFF | TRBJ2-2 | TRBV3-1 | once | .
TGTGCCAGCAGCTTAGGTGTACAAGAGACCCAGTACTTC | CASSLGVQETQYF | TRBJ2-5 | TRBV11-2 | . | .
TGTGCCAGCAGCTCGACTAGCGGGAGGAGCTCCTACAATGAGCAGTTCTTC | CASSSTSGRSSYNEQFF | TRBJ2-1 | TRBV7-9 | . | TRBD2
TGTGCCAGCATGGCCGCGGGCCTCCACTACAATGAGCAGTTCTTC | CASMAAGLHYNEQFF | TRBJ2-1 | TRBV6-1 | few | .
TGTGCCAGCAGTTTACGTGGCGGAACTAATTCACCCCTCCACTTT | CASSLRGGTNSPLHF | TRBJ1-6 | TRBV28 | few | .
TGCGCCAGCAGGATTTCAGGGGCTGGGGACACTGAAGCTTTCTTT | CASRISGAGDTEAFF | TRBJ1-1 | TRBV4-1 | . | .
TGTGCCAGCAGTCGAGGGGTCTATGGCTACACCTTC | CASSRGVYGYTF | TRBJ1-2 | TRBV25-1 | . | .
TGTGCCAGCAGCCCGTGGACAGGGGGCCACACCGGGGAGCTGTTTTTT | CASSPWTGGHTGELFF | TRBJ2-2 | TRBV14 | . | TRBD1
TGCAGCGCCGAGGTTGGGATTGGTTACGAGCAGTACTTC | CSAEVGIGYEQYF | TRBJ2-7 | TRBV29-1 | many | .
TGTGCCAGCAGTTCTTGGGACAGTCAAGAGACCCAGTACTTC | CASSSWDSQETQYF | TRBJ2-5 | TRBV27 | few | TRBD1
TGTGCCAGCAGTTACTCACCCGCAACAGGGGTAGAAAAACTGTTTTTT | CASSYSPATGVEKLFF | TRBJ1-4 | TRBV6-5 | . | TRBD1
TGTGCCTGGAGTCCAGGGGTCTACGAGCAGTACTTC | CAWSPGVYEQYF | TRBJ2-7 | TRBV30 | few | .
TGCAGTGCTAGAGGGGTGCATTCTAGCAATCAGCCCCAGCATTTT | CSARGVHSSNQPQHF | TRBJ1-5 | TRBV20-1 | few | .
TGCGCCAGCAGCTCCGGGACAGGGGGTTCAGATACGCAGTATTTT | CASSSGTGGSDTQYF | TRBJ2-3 | TRBV5-1 | . | TRBD1
TGTGCCAGCAGCGTAGCTTACCGGGGCGGGGAGCTGTTTTTT | CASSVAYRGGELFF | TRBJ2-2 | TRBV9 | . | .
TGCAGTGCTCCCCCGGGTCAGGGGACATCCCTCATATATTTT | CSAPPGQGTSLIYF | TRBJ1-3 | TRBV20-1 | few | .
TGTGCCAGCAGTTTTTTTCTGGCTAGCGGGAGGAGCACAGATACGCAGTATTTT | CASSFFLASGRSTDTQYF | TRBJ2-3 | TRBV12-3/TRBV12-4 | few | TRBD2
TGTGCCAGCAGCTTAGATGACCGAGGGGCGGACACCGGGGAGCTGTTTTTT | CASSLDDRGADTGELFF | TRBJ2-2 | TRBV7-8 | . | .
TGTGCCAGCAGCTCCCAGTACGACAGGGGGGCCCCCTGGAACACTGAAGCTTTCTTT | CASSSQYDRGAPWNTEAFF | TRBJ1-1 | TRBV5-6 | few | TRBD1
TGTGCCAGCAGCTTACCAGGCTACAATGAGCAGTTCTTC | CASSLPGYNEQFF | TRBJ2-1 | TRBV5-5 | . | .
TGTGCCAGCAGCGAACAGGGAGGTTGGACAGATACGCAGTATTTT | CASSEQGGWTDTQYF | TRBJ2-3 | TRBV7-3 | few | .
TGTGCCAGCACTCAAGTACTAGCGGGACAGAACGAGCAGTACTTC | CASTQVLAGQNEQYF | TRBJ2-7 | TRBV6-5 | . | TRBD2
TGTGCCATCAGTGAGTCGAAGGGTGTCGCAGATACGCAGTATTTT | CAISESKGVADTQYF | TRBJ2-3 | TRBV10-3 | few | .
TGCGCCAGCAGTGGGCTAGCGAAGTACAATGAGCAGTTCTTC | CASSGLAKYNEQFF | TRBJ2-1 | TRBV10-2 | . | .
TGTGCCAGCAGCCAAAGGACAGCGGGTGAGCAGTTCTTC | CASSQRTAGEQFF | TRBJ2-1 | TRBV9 | . | .
TGTGCCAGCAGCGTAGATCCGTTAGCGGGAGGGAATGAGCAGTTCTTC | CASSVDPLAGGNEQFF | TRBJ2-1 | TRBV9 | few | TRBD2
TGTGCCACCAGTGATCCTTTAGGAACGGCGTTCTTC | CATSDPLGTAFF | TRBJ2-1 | TRBV24-1 | many | .
TGTGCCAGCAGCTTAGTCGCGCGGGAGTTTGGCACAGATACGCAGTATTTT | CASSLVAREFGTDTQYF | TRBJ2-3 | TRBV7-2 | many | TRBD2
TGTGCCAGCAGTCTAGGGTTAAACTATGGCTACACCTTC | CASSLGLNYGYTF | TRBJ1-2 | TRBV6-5 | few | .
TGTGCCAGCTCACGAAGGTTTAAGGAGACCCAGTACTTC | CASSRRFKETQYF | TRBJ2-5 | TRBV18 | few | .
TGTGCCAGCAGCGAATCGGGACAGGGACGGACCCAGTACTTC | CASSESGQGRTQYF | TRBJ2-5 | TRBV9 | . | TRBD1
TGTGCCACCAGTGCTAGGGGACTCTTCTCCTACAATGAGCAGTTCTTC | CATSARGLFSYNEQFF | TRBJ2-1 | TRBV24-1 | . | .
TGTGCCACTACCCGGGACATTAGCAATCAGCCCCAGCATTTT | CATTRDISNQPQHF | TRBJ1-5 | TRBV15 | few | .